This T cell receptor beta chain was captured in a study of cytomegalovirus exposure and HLA in healthy donors. In germline, CDR1 is LGHNT, CDR2 FRNRAP. This CDR3 is built from 15 residues. Trimming shortened V by 6 bases and J by 0 bases, and 12 bases separated the two germline ends. Sequenced by immunoSEQ multiplex PCR; TCRdb stores in-frame clones only, minus some. Found here are just under 75,000 clones, 85% to 95% of them singletons; the top ten hold roughly 3%. The clonotype originates from a young woman in good health and CMV-seropositive. V is TRBV12-5 and J is TRBJ1-3; maybe TRBD1 (5 bases). The sequenced sample was PBMCs. The CDR3 loop is CASGRQRTSGNTIYF. As DNA, the CDR3 is TGTGCTAGTGGCCGACAGCGAACCTCTGGAAACACCATATATTTT.